One and the same sample provided the 17 T cell receptor beta chains below, sequenced in a study of a mutant IDH1 vaccine in newly diagnosed glioma. No antigen is known for these receptors. Time point reported: week 35, safety follow-up. Alongside topical imiquimod, each dose of vaccine comprised 300 ug of mutant IDH1 20-mer peptide. Assay used: immunoSEQ multiplex PCR; TCRdb lists only in-frame clones, some missing. The sample yields some 70,000 clones, roughly 84% seen once. Specimen: PBMCs, collected from a glioma patient whose treatment included an IDH1 peptide vaccine. All receptors come from a man aged 18-30 years with glioma.

This chain links TRBV30 with TRBJ2-5; no clear D. This CDR3 region has 13 residues. Germline loops: CDR1 GTSNPN, CDR2 SVGIG (reference sequence). The V end lost 3 bases, the J end lost 5 bases, and 13 bases lay between the germline ends. This chain's CDR3 is CAWRKASLETQYF. For the CDR3, the DNA is TGTGCCTGGAGGAAGGCCTCTTTGGAGACCCAGTACTTC.

The V and J genes are TRBV2 and TRBJ1-6; weak D call: TRBD1 (6 bases). The V gene lost 4 bases and the J gene lost 8 bases, with 15 bases spanning the gap. This CDR3 is 15 amino acids long. Germline loops: CDR1 SNHLY, CDR2 FYNNEI. CDR3 sequence (DNA): TGTGCCAGCAGTGGAGCAGGCCCAGGGGATTCACCCCTCCACTTT. The encoded protein is CASSGAGPGDSPLHF.

The chain joins TRBV27 to TRBJ2-1; possibly TRBD1 for D (6 bases). CDR1 and CDR2 from the germline V gene are MNHEY and SMNVEV (reference sequence). The CDR3 totals 16 residues. V was clipped by 3 bases and J by 2 bases, with 14 bases between them. The CDR3 DNA follows: TGTGCCAGCAGTTTTCCCGACAGGCTAACCTACAATGAGCAGTTCTTC. It codes for CASSFPDRLTYNEQFF.

The J gene is TRBJ1-1, the V gene TRBV7-8; D is unresolved. Germline V lookup: CDR1 SGHVS, CDR2 FQNEAQ. The CDR3 has 13 amino acids. The V end lost 5 bases, the J end lost 2 bases, and 9 bases lay between the germline ends. Here the CDR3 DNA reads TGTGCCAGCAGCCCCGGGCCAAACACTGAAGCTTTCTTT. Its protein product is CASSPGPNTEAFF.

The chain has TRBV19 and TRBJ1-4; D gene unclear. Trimming pared 1 base from V and 0 bases from J, leaving 21 bases between. This CDR3 has 20 residues. Germline assignment: CDR1 LNHDA and CDR2 SQIVND (reference sequence). The CDR3 region is CASSIVRFRTDSTTNEKLFF. The CDR3 nucleotides read TGTGCCAGTAGTATAGTTAGGTTTCGAACGGACTCGACAACTAATGAAAAACTGTTTTTT.

This chain connects TRBV30 to TRBJ1-5; D gene unclear. The V gene's germline CDR1 is GTSNPN and CDR2 SVGIG (reference sequence). This CDR3 region has 14 residues. Trimming cost V 1 base and J 4 bases, with 11 bases left between them. The CDR3 reads CAWSARRENQPQHF. The CDR3 nucleotides are TGTGCCTGGAGTGCCCGGAGGGAGAATCAGCCCCAGCATTTT.

This chain connects TRBV7-2 to TRBJ2-7; 9 bases line up with TRBD2. The trim removed 5 bases at V and 1 base at J, leaving 9 bases unmatched. The CDR3 contains 16 residues. Germline CDR1 reads SGHTA; CDR2 reads FQGNSA. This CDR3 is CASSVLVAGESYEQYF. The CDR3 DNA is TGTGCCAGCAGCGTGCTCGTAGCGGGGGAATCCTACGAGCAGTACTTC.

This clone was found a few times. The chain joins TRBV6-1 to TRBJ1-1; no clear D gene. Per germline, CDR1 MNHNS and CDR2 SASEGT. The V and J ends lost 6 bases and 1 base respectively, with 9 bases between them. CDR3 length equals 13 residues. The CDR3 protein is CASRISKNTEAFF. The CDR3 DNA is TGTGCCAGCAGGATCAGTAAGAACACTGAAGCTTTCTTT.

The chain couples TRBV29-1 to TRBJ2-1; 9 bases map to TRBD1. The CDR3 has 16 residues. CDR1 is SQVTM, CDR2 ANQGSEA, per germline. The junction had 16 bases not matched to a gene; V was cut back by 5 bases and J by 8 bases. The CDR3 DNA sequence: TGCAGCGTTACCCTACATGACAGGGGGTGGGGAGATGAGCAGTTCTTC. Its protein is CSVTLHDRGWGDEQFF.

This chain links TRBV27 with TRBJ2-7; no clear D gene. The germline gives CDR1 MNHEY, CDR2 SMNVEV (reference sequence). This CDR3 has 14 amino acids. V was pared by 4 bases and J by 7 bases, with 17 bases between. This CDR3 reads CASSSAPVVAEQYF. As DNA, the CDR3 is TGTGCCAGCAGTTCGGCGCCCGTGGTTGCAGAGCAGTACTTC.

As for this clone: Other nucleotide sequences from this sample produce the same CDR3. The CDR3 nucleotides are TGTGCCAGCAGCTTAGGCGGTAATTCACCCCTCCACTTT. It specifies CASSLGGNSPLHF. The chain combines TRBV7-2 with TRBJ1-6; D is ambiguous. The CDR3 is 13 amino acids. The germline gives CDR1 SGHTA, CDR2 FQGNSA. Trimming pared 1 base from V and 6 bases from J, leaving 4 bases between.

Points on this clone: One junction end disagrees with the germline gene, perhaps due to a read error. The V gene is TRBV19, the J gene TRBJ1-2; unclear D gene. This CDR3 spans 13 amino acids. The V gene's germline CDR1 is LNHDA and CDR2 SQIVND (reference sequence). DNA for the CDR3: TGTGCCAGTAGTTCGCCGGGCCTTCTGACATTCCACTTC. It encodes CASSSPGLLTFHF.

The J gene is TRBJ1-1, the V gene TRBV5-6, with 7 bases fitting TRBD1. Germline values: CDR1 SGHDT, CDR2 YYEEEE. CDR3 length: 16 amino acids. The ends lost 1 base at V and 0 bases at J; junction bases unmatched: 6. CDR3 coding DNA: TGTGCCAGCAGCTTGTTACAGGGGACGATGAACACTGAAGCTTTCTTT. Amino acid sequence: CASSLLQGTMNTEAFF.

The rearrangement uses TRBV19 and TRBJ2-5; no clear D gene. Germline V gene data show CDR1 as LNHDA and CDR2 as SQIVND (reference sequence). V lost 7 bases to trimming and J lost 0 bases, with 12 bases between them. The CDR3 consists of 14 residues. The CDR3 here is CASNKGTDQETQYF. CDR3 bases: TGTGCCAGTAATAAGGGTACGGACCAAGAGACCCAGTACTTC.

This chain joins TRBV7-9 and TRBJ2-6, with 7 bases lining up with TRBD1. V lost 4 bases, J lost 1 base, and 1 base stayed unmatched. There are 15 residues in the CDR3. CDR1 and CDR2 from the germline V gene are SEHNR and FQNEAQ (reference sequence). CDR3 nucleotides: TGTGCCAGCAGCTCGACAGGGTCTGGGGCCAACGTCCTGACTTTC. This gives the protein CASSSTGSGANVLTF.

This chain connects TRBV4-1 to TRBJ2-5, with D perhaps TRBD1 or TRBD2 (5 bases each). V lost 4 bases and J lost 5, with 14 bases in between. The CDR3 contains 14 residues. From germline, CDR1 is MGHRA and CDR2 YSYEKL. The CDR3 DNA sequence: TGCGCCAGCAGCCTTGGGACCTTTGGCGAGACCCAGTACTTC. Residues: CASSLGTFGETQYF.

The chain is built from TRBV6-1 and TRBJ1-2; D might be TRBD1 (5 bases). The CDR3 is made up of 13 amino acids. Germline V lookup: CDR1 MNHNS, CDR2 SASEGT. The germline V and J ends were trimmed by 7 bases and 4 bases, with 13 bases remaining between them. The chain's CDR3 is CASKQGSGYGYTF. The CDR3 DNA follows: TGTGCCAGCAAGCAGGGCTCGGGCTATGGCTACACCTTC.